This TCR beta chain is drawn from a study of blood T cell repertoires in COVID-19. This clone was counted between two and nine times. V shed 5 bases and J shed 7 bases, with 26 bases lying between them. CDR1 and CDR2 (germline): SGHTA, FQGNSA. This CDR3 has 17 amino acids. The table came from immunoSEQ multiplex PCR; TCRdb's copy has only in-frame clones and leaves some out. The sample yields 110,000 or so clones, approximately 80% seen once. The chain combines TRBV7-2 with TRBJ1-2; no reliable D call. The origin of this receptor is a woman between 40 and 55 years old with acute or convalescent COVID-19. Material for sequencing was peripheral blood. CDR3 nucleotide sequence: TGTGCCAGCAGCCCGAACCTCAGAAACAGTCCATTCGGTGGCTACACCTTC. Encoded protein: CASSPNLRNSPFGGYTF.